This TCR beta chain was sequenced in a study of T cell repertoires in cytomegalovirus infection (dated by TCRdb to the late 2010s). Background for the entire study: The HLA type of each donor mattered for the analysis, because public TCR beta signatures pointed to carriage of CMV infection along with the matching HLA type.

Findings and caveats that apply to the study as a whole: Cumulative frequency of public TCR beta family members discriminated carriers of CMV infection plus the relevant HLA type in this cohort and an independent 352-donor cohort. The ex vivo response was dominated by HLA-C-restricted CMV-specific TCR beta clonotypes, which also provided the single most frequent clonotype in two of eight donors.

V is clipped by 1 base and J by 3 bases, and the sequence between their germline boundaries is 10 bases long. Per the germline V gene, MDHEN is the CDR1 and SYDVKM is the CDR2. The cysteine opens and the phenylalanine closes a CDR3 of 15 amino acids. Kept here is only the CDR3 DNA, which spans 45 bases and is read in frame from base 1. Sequencing took place on an Illumina HiSeq 1500. The public reads were run again by TCRdb, first through fastp at Q25 and then through MiXCR, and only productive beta chains were kept. Rows with one shared CDR3 protein collapse into an entry with the most common genes and DNA. This sample holds 250,000 to 300,000 distinct CDR3 sequences; 20% to 30% were observed only once. Approximately 15% of the sample rests with the top ten. Concerning this clonotype itself: This clone's antigen is unknown. Qualities for individual bases were not recorded, and no much larger clone is one base off.

The sample consisted of PBMCs. The receptor's source is a human donor in good health (CMV status not recorded). Some clones in this sample may be carry-over from other donors' samples. The rearranged segments are TRBV28 and TRBJ1-5, with TRBD1 tentatively as D gene (5 bases match). The DNA sequence is given as TGTGCCAGCAGTTTATCGGGGGTTTACAATCAGCCCCAGCATTTT. Its amino acids are CASSLSGVYNQPQHF.